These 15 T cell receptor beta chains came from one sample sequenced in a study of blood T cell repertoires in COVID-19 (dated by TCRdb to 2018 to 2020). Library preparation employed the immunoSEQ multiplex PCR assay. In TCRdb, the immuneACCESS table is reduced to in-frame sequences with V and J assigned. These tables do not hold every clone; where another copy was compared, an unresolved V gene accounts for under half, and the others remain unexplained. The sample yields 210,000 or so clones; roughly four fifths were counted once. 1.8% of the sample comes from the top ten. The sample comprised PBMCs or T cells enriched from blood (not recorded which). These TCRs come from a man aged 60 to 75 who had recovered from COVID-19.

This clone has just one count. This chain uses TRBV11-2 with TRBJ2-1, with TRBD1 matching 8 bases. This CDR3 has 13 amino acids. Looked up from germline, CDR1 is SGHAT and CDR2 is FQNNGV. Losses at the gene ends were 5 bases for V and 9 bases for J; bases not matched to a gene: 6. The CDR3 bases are TGTGCCAGCAGCACGAACACAGGGGGTGAGCAGTTCTTC. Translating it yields CASSTNTGGEQFF.

CDR3 nucleotides: TGTGCCAGCAGCCCGGGACAGCTTCAAGAGACCCAGTACTTC. This encodes CASSPGQLQETQYF. The chain links TRBV5-4 to TRBJ2-5, with 7 bases that match TRBD1. The CDR3 loop spans 14 amino acids. V lost 4 bases to trimming and J lost 2 bases; unmatched junction nucleotides: 5. Germline lookup yields CDR1 SGHNT and CDR2 YYREEE (reference sequence).

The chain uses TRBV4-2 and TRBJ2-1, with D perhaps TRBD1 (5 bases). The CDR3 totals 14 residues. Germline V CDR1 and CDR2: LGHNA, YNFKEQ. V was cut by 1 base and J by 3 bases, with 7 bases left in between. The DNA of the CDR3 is TGTGCCAGCAGCCAAGCAGGGTTCTACAATGAGCAGTTCTTC. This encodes CASSQAGFYNEQFF.

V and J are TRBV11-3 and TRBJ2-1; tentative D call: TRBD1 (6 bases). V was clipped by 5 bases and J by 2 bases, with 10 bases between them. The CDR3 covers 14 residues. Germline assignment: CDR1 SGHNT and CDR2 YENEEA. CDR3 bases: TGTGCCAGCAGCAGAAACAGGGCCTACAATGAGCAGTTCTTC. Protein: CASSRNRAYNEQFF.

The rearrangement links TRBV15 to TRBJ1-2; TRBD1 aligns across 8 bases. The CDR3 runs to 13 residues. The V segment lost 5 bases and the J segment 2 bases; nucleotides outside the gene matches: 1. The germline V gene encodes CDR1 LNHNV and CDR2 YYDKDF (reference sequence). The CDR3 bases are TGTGCCACCAGCCGGACAGGGAACTATGGCTACACCTTC. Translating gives CATSRTGNYGYTF.

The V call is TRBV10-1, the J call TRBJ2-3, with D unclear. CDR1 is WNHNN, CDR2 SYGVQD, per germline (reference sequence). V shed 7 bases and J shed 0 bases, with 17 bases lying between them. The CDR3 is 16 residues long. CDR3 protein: CASNGAPQQSTDTQYF. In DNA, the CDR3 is TGCGCCAGCAACGGAGCACCTCAGCAAAGCACAGATACGCAGTATTTT.

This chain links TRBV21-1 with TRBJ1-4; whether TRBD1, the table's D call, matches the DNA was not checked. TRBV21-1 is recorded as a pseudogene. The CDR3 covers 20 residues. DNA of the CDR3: TGTGCCAGCAGCATAAAGTACGGGACACCAATCGGGGCAACTAATGAAAAACTGTTTTTT. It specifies CASSIKYGTPIGATNEKLFF.

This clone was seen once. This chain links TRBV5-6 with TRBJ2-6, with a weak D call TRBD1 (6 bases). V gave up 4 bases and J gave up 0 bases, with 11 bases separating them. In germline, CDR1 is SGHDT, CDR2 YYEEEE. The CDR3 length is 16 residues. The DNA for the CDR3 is TGTGCCAGCAGCCTTACAGGGTACTCTGGGGCCAACGTCCTGACTTTC. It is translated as CASSLTGYSGANVLTF.

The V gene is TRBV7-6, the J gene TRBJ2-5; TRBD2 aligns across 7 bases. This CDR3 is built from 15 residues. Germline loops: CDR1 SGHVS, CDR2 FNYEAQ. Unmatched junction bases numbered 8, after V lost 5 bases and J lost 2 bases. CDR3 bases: TGTGCCAGCAGCGGGGGTTATAGCGGGCAAGAGACCCAGTACTTC. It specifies CASSGGYSGQETQYF.

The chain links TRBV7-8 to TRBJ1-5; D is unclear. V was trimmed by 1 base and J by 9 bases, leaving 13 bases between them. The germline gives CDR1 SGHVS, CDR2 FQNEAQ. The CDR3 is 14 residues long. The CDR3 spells CASSLGFGDGPQHF. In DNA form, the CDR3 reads TGTGCCAGCAGCTTAGGTTTTGGAGACGGGCCCCAGCATTTT. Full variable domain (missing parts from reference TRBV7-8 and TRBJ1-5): GAGVSQSPRYKVAKRGQDVALRCDPISGHVSLFWYQQALGQGPEFLTYFQNEAQLDKSGLPSDRFFAERPEGSVSTLKIQRTQQEDSAVYLCASSLGFGDGPQHFGDGTRLSIL.

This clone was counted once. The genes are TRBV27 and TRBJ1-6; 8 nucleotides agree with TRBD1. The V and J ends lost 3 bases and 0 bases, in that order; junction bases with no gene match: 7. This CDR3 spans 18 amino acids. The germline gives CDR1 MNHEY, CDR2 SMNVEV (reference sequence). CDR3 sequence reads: CASSFRQGAFSYNSPLHF. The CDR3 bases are TGTGCCAGCAGTTTTCGGCAGGGGGCGTTCTCCTATAATTCACCCCTCCACTTT.

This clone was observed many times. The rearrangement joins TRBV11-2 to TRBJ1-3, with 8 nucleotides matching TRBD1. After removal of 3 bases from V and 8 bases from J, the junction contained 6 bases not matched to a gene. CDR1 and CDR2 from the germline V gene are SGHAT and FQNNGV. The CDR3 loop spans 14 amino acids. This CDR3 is CASSLGRGLDTIYF. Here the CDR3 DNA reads TGTGCCAGCAGCTTGGGCAGGGGGCTAGACACCATATATTTT.

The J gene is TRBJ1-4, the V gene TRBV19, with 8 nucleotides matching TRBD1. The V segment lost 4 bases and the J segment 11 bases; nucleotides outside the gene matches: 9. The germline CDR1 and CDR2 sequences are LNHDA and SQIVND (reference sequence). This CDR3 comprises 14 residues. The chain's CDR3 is CASSNRGGAGKLFF. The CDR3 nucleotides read TGTGCCAGTAGTAACAGGGGGGGCGCGGGGAAACTGTTTTTT.

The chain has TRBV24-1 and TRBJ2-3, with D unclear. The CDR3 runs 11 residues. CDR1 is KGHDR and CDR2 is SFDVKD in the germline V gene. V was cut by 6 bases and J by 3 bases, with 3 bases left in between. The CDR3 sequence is CATSSTDTQYF. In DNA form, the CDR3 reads TGTGCCACCAGTTCGACAGATACGCAGTATTTT.

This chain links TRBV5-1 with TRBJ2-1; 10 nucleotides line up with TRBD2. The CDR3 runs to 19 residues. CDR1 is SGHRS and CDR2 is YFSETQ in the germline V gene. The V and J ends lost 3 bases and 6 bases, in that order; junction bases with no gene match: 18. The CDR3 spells CASSWSLLGLAGGGNEQFF. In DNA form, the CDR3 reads TGCGCCAGCAGCTGGTCGTTACTGGGGTTAGCGGGGGGCGGCAATGAGCAGTTCTTC.